These 2 T cell receptor beta chains came from one sample sequenced in a study of regulatory T cells in long-lasting Graves disease. The authors built TCR beta libraries using iRepertoire HTBI primers and Arm-PCR of CDR3 regions. A single record per CDR3 protein comes from TCRdb applying MiXCR to the multiplex PCR reads. Among hundreds of thousands of distinct CDR3 sequences listed, 21% were seen once. Time point meaning: persistent/refractory GD, antithyroid drugs over 5 years with positive TRAb. PBMCs provided the RNA from which the TCR library was made. The sample was peripheral blood mononuclear cells (PBMCs), taken when the disease was refractory, from a patient treated with antithyroid drugs. These receptors originate from a female donor with Graves disease.

Worth noting for this clonotype: The likely explanation is a read error, given a far larger clone one base away. V usage is TRBV12-3 or TRBV12-4 and J usage is TRBJ1-1, with unresolved D. V gave up 5 bases and J gave up 1 base, with 20 bases separating them. There are 17 residues in the CDR3. The CDR3 loop is CASSPSGMDGTNTEAFF. The CDR3 DNA reads TGTGCCAGCAGTCCCTCAGGTATGGACGGAACGAACACTGAAGCTTTCTTT.

This clonotype was counted at least ten times. The V and J genes are TRBV12-5 and TRBJ1-2; D gene ambiguous. Looked up from germline, CDR1 is LGHNT and CDR2 is FRNRAP. The V end was cut by 0 bases, the J end by 5 bases, with 16 bases between. The CDR3 spans 16 residues. Here the CDR3 reads CASGLVFVTAEYGYTF. In nucleotides, the CDR3 is TGTGCTAGTGGTTTGGTATTCGTTACTGCTGAGTATGGCTACACCTTC.